The 8 T cell receptor beta chains given below trace back to one sample, sequenced in a study of CD8 T cells in ankylosing spondylitis. A single record per CDR3 protein comes from TCRdb applying MiXCR to the 5' RACE reads. The sample has 150,000 or so distinct CDR3 sequences, approximately 10% seen once; the top ten hold under 35%. Sequencing was performed on blood, either unsorted or a sorted T cell fraction (not recorded which). The receptors originated from a male donor with ankylosing spondylitis or in good health (not recorded which).

The genes are TRBV11-2 and TRBJ2-7, with TRBD2 as a possible D gene (6 bases). This CDR3 has 13 amino acids. Germline assignment: CDR1 SGHAT and CDR2 FQNNGV. Trimming took off 2 bases at V and 3 bases at J, with 8 bases between the two ends. This chain's CDR3 is CASSLPGGYEQYF. The CDR3 DNA is TGTGCCAGCAGCTTACCCGGGGGCTACGAGCAGTACTTC.

This clonotype was recorded at least ten times. The chain uses TRBV29-1 and TRBJ2-7; D is possibly TRBD1 or TRBD2 (6 bases each). The CDR3 runs 13 residues. The ends were cut back, 3 bases at V and 1 base at J, with 10 bases in the middle. Germline assignment: CDR1 SQVTM and CDR2 ANQGSEA. CDR3 DNA: TGCAGCGTTGATGGAGGGGGATCCTACGAGCAGTACTTC. This gives the protein CSVDGGGSYEQYF.

This clonotype came up many times. This chain links TRBV5-1 with TRBJ1-2; maybe TRBD1 (5 bases). Germline V gene sequence: CDR1 SGHRS, CDR2 YFSETQ. The germline V and J ends were trimmed by 0 bases and 5 bases, with 14 bases remaining between them. CDR3 length: 15 amino acids. The CDR3 region is CASSLEGTDPYGYTF. The CDR3 nucleotides read TGCGCCAGCAGCTTGGAGGGGACGGATCCTTATGGCTACACCTTC.

Ten or more counts support this clonotype. The chain combines TRBV27 with TRBJ2-7; D uncertain. V lost 2 bases to trimming and J lost 5 bases, with 10 bases between them. The germline V gene encodes CDR1 MNHEY and CDR2 SMNVEV (reference sequence). The CDR3 is 13 amino acids. DNA for the CDR3: TGTGCCAGCAGTTTACTACCCGGCCACGAGCAGTACTTC. Its translation is CASSLLPGHEQYF.

This clonotype was found a few times. The rearrangement links TRBV6-2 or TRBV6-3 to TRBJ1-1, with unresolved D. The length of the CDR3 is 13 residues. V shed 6 bases and J shed 5 bases, with 13 bases lying between them. Looked up from germline, CDR1 is MNHEY and CDR2 is SVGEGT. CDR3 amino acids: CASSDPPRTEAFF. CDR3 DNA: TGTGCCAGCAGCGACCCACCGAGGACTGAAGCTTTCTTT.

This clonotype was counted a few times. This chain joins TRBV28 and TRBJ2-7, with TRBD1 matching over 8 bases. The V segment lost 10 bases and the J segment 3 bases; nucleotides outside the gene matches: 11. CDR1 and CDR2 from the germline V gene are MDHEN and SYDVKM. The CDR3 runs to 14 residues. The chain's CDR3 is CAIKLQGDSYEQYF. Written as DNA, the CDR3 is TGTGCCATCAAGCTACAGGGGGATAGCTACGAGCAGTACTTC.

At least ten counts were recorded for this clonotype. The CDR3 spells CASSLAGQGINIQYF. CDR3 DNA: TGTGCCAGCAGCTTGGCGGGACAGGGCATAAACATTCAGTACTTC. This chain joins TRBV5-6 and TRBJ2-4, with TRBD1 identical over 9 bases. Germline-derived CDR1 and CDR2 are SGHDT and YYEEEE. This CDR3 is 15 amino acids long. Trimming took 0 bases from V and 6 from J; bases not matched to a gene: 4. The complete variable domain, with remaining parts taken from reference TRBV5-6 and TRBJ2-4, reads DAGVTQSPTHLIKTRGQQVTLRCSPKSGHDTVSWYQQALGQGPQFIFQYYEEEERQRGNFPDRFSGHQFPNYSSELNVNALLLGDSALYLCASSLAGQGINIQYFGAGTRLSVL.

This clonotype was counted many times. The J gene is TRBJ2-7, the V gene TRBV3-1; TRBD2 matches 8 bases. With V trimmed by 1 base and J by 5 bases, 10 bases remained unmatched. Germline V gene lookup returns CDR1 LGHDT and CDR2 YNNKEL (reference sequence). This CDR3 comprises 16 residues. The CDR3 DNA reads as TGTGCCAGCAGCCAAGTTGGGACTAGTAAGGGAGACGAGCAGTACTTC. Translating it yields CASSQVGTSKGDEQYF.